The 13 T cell receptor beta chains below were found in one sample sequenced in a study of response to subunit inactivated influenza vaccine. In TCRdb, the RT-PCR reads were re-called with MiXCR into one record per CDR3 protein. The sample includes approximately 500,000 distinct CDR3 sequences, about an eighth of them seen just once. The specimen was PBMCs from blood, collected 40 to 50 days after vaccination. The receptor set was obtained from a man between 50 and 59 years old who received an inactivated influenza vaccine.

The chain employs TRBV24-1 and TRBJ1-5, with TRBD1 as a possible D gene (6 bases). V gave up 3 bases and J gave up 4 bases, with 9 bases separating them. The CDR3 contains 14 residues. CDR1 and CDR2 from the germline V gene are KGHDR and SFDVKD. CDR3 nucleotide sequence: TGTGCCACCAGTGATGGGACATGGAATCAGCCCCAGCATTTT. This sequence encodes CATSDGTWNQPQHF.

The chain is built from TRBV9 and TRBJ2-1; maybe TRBD1 (6 bases). V shed 0 bases and J shed 4 bases, with 11 bases lying between them. The germline V gene has CDR1 SGDLS and CDR2 YYNGEE. There are 15 residues in the CDR3. CDR3 nucleotides: TGTGCCAGCAGCGTAGCGGGACACCTATACAATGAGCAGTTCTTC. Protein sequence: CASSVAGHLYNEQFF.

This chain links TRBV12-3 or TRBV12-4 with TRBJ2-6, with TRBD1 identical over 10 bases. V was pared by 7 bases and J by 4 bases, with 7 bases of the junction left unmatched. This CDR3 contains 16 residues. CDR3 sequence reads: CASTWTGGRGANVLTF. The CDR3 bases are TGTGCCAGCACCTGGACAGGGGGGCGGGGGGCCAACGTCCTGACTTTC.

This clonotype was seen many times. J is TRBJ2-7 and V is TRBV6-1, with D possibly being TRBD1 (6 bases). This CDR3 contains 14 residues. With 5 bases removed from V and 0 bases from J, the gap between germline ends came to 11 bases. Germline-derived CDR1 and CDR2 are MNHNS and SASEGT. CDR3 DNA: TGTGCCAGCAGTACGACAGGACTCTCCTACGAGCAGTACTTC. Residues: CASSTTGLSYEQYF.

CDR3 protein: CASSYPGNTIYF. As DNA, the CDR3 is TGTGCCAGCAGTTATCCGGGAAACACCATATATTTT. The chain joins TRBV6-6 to TRBJ1-3; D is unclear. Trimming removed 3 bases at V and 4 bases at J, with 4 bases between. This CDR3 comprises 12 residues. Looked up from germline, CDR1 is MNHNY and CDR2 is SVGAGI (reference sequence).

The V and J genes are TRBV10-3 and TRBJ2-1; D not certain. Between the trimmed V and J ends, which lost 0 bases and 7 bases, there was a span of 7 bases. The CDR3 is made up of 13 amino acids. Germline V CDR1 and CDR2: ENHRY, SYGVKD. This CDR3 is CAISESVPNEQFF. The CDR3 bases are TGTGCCATCAGTGAGTCGGTACCTAATGAGCAGTTCTTC.

This chain uses TRBV5-1 with TRBJ1-2, with 12 bases identical to TRBD1. Germline-derived CDR1 and CDR2 are SGHRS and YFSETQ. The CDR3 is 15 residues long. Trimming took 3 bases from V and 6 from J; bases not matched to a gene: 6. The CDR3 nucleotides read TGCGCCAGCAGCTCGATGGGACAGGGGGCTGATGGCTACACCTTC. Its protein is CASSSMGQGADGYTF.

V is TRBV11-1 and J is TRBJ2-2; 11 nucleotides match TRBD2. Looked up from germline, CDR1 is SGHAT and CDR2 is FQDESV (reference sequence). The junction had 1 base not matched to a gene; V was cut back by 3 bases and J by 1 base. The CDR3 sequence is 16 residues long. The CDR3 here is CASSFLAGGNTGELFF. CDR3 nucleotide sequence: TGTGCCAGCAGCTTCCTAGCGGGAGGGAACACCGGGGAGCTGTTTTTT.

The chain links TRBV10-3 to TRBJ2-7, with D maybe TRBD1 (6 bases). V was trimmed by 3 bases and J by 8 bases, leaving 14 bases between them. Germline V lookup: CDR1 ENHRY, CDR2 SYGVKD. The CDR3 spans 13 residues. As DNA, the CDR3 is TGTGCCATCAGTGACACAGGGAAGTACAAGCAGTACTTC. Translation: CAISDTGKYKQYF.

The V and J genes are TRBV5-1 and TRBJ2-1; D not resolved. The CDR3 has 13 amino acids. Trimming removed 0 bases at V and 6 bases at J, with 7 bases between. Germline-derived CDR1 and CDR2 are SGHRS and YFSETQ. The CDR3 loop is CASSLGNTNEQFF. As DNA, the CDR3 is TGCGCCAGCAGCTTGGGGAACACCAATGAGCAGTTCTTC.

The V gene is TRBV29-1, the J gene TRBJ1-4, with D perhaps TRBD1 (5 bases). V was cut by 4 bases and J by 7 bases, with 13 bases left in between. The V gene's germline CDR1 is SQVTM and CDR2 ANQGSEA. The CDR3 length is 13 residues. The chain's CDR3 is CSVALGDGEKLFF. Here the CDR3 DNA reads TGCAGCGTTGCATTGGGGGACGGTGAAAAACTGTTTTTT.

The chain carries TRBV7-8 and TRBJ2-2; D remains unclear. The germline V and J ends were trimmed by 0 bases and 7 bases, with 12 bases remaining between them. The V gene's germline CDR1 is SGHVS and CDR2 FQNEAQ. This CDR3 spans 15 amino acids. CDR3 region: CASSLAQRHFGELFF. The CDR3 bases are TGTGCCAGCAGCTTAGCGCAGAGACACTTCGGGGAGCTGTTTTTT.

This clonotype was detected many times. The J gene is TRBJ2-1, the V gene TRBV7-9, with D tentatively TRBD2 (6 bases). Trimming took off 3 bases at V and 4 bases at J, with 10 bases between the two ends. This CDR3 contains 14 residues. From germline, CDR1 is SEHNR and CDR2 FQNEAQ (reference sequence). CDR3 sequence (DNA): TGTGCCAGCAGCTTCGGGACTCCTTACAATGAGCAGTTCTTC. Translating it yields CASSFGTPYNEQFF.